One and the same sample provided the 17 T cell receptor beta chains below, sequenced in a study of shared clonotypes between healthy human individuals. The table came from immunoSEQ multiplex PCR; TCRdb's copy has only in-frame clones and leaves some out. The sample shows 850,000 to 1,200,000 clones, about 70% of them seen only once. Sequencing was carried out using memory CD4+ T cells sorted from blood. The sample's subset: CD45RA-negative fraction. These TCRs come from a young man in good health.

V usage is TRBV5-1 and J usage is TRBJ1-5; tentatively, D is TRBD1 (5 bases). Trimming stripped 5 bases from V and 7 bases from J, with 19 bases between. This CDR3 has 15 residues. Germline V gives CDR1 SGHRS, CDR2 YFSETQ. The CDR3 sequence: CASRSGPETEQPQHF. Written as DNA, the CDR3 is TGCGCCAGCAGATCGGGACCCGAGACGGAGCAGCCCCAGCATTTT.

In DNA form, the CDR3 reads TGCGCCAGCAGTGAGTCGGCGGGGGCGGGGTACAATGAGCAGTTCTTC. This sequence encodes CASSESAGAGYNEQFF. The chain has TRBV10-1 and TRBJ2-1, with TRBD2 as a possible D gene (7 bases). The CDR3 totals 16 residues. V lost 0 bases and J 4 bases, leaving 13 bases between the germline ends. Germline V CDR1 and CDR2: WNHNN, SYGVQD (reference sequence).

V gene TRBV7-8 combines with J gene TRBJ2-5; TRBD2 aligns across 14 bases. CDR3 size: 17 residues. V lost 2 bases and J lost 5; bases outside the gene matches: 7. CDR1 and CDR2 from the germline V gene are SGHVS and FQNEAQ. The CDR3 region is CASSLSTSGRVEETQYF. CDR3 sequence (DNA): TGTGCCAGCAGCTTATCGACTAGCGGGAGGGTGGAGGAGACCCAGTACTTC.

V usage is TRBV11-2 and J usage is TRBJ1-1; possible D gene TRBD1, 6 bases. Germline V gene data show CDR1 as SGHAT and CDR2 as FQNNGV. This CDR3 has 15 amino acids. With 0 bases removed from V and 7 bases from J, the gap between germline ends came to 15 bases. The CDR3 bases are TGTGCCAGCAGCTTAGATCGGCCCAGGGGCTATGAAGCTTTCTTT. Protein sequence: CASSLDRPRGYEAFF.

As concerns this clone: The limits of the CDR3 on the DNA are not certain, so only TCRdb's listed CDR3 is given. This chain links TRBV5-4 with TRBJ2-1. 16 amino acids form the CDR3, both terminal residues included. From germline, CDR1 is SGHNT and CDR2 YYREEE (reference sequence). The CDR3 loop is CASSSSVLGIDNEQFF.

The chain joins TRBV30 to TRBJ2-2; D is ambiguous. Trimming shortened V by 0 bases and J by 0 bases, and 8 bases separated the two germline ends. The CDR3 is made up of 15 amino acids. Per germline, CDR1 GTSNPN and CDR2 SVGIG (reference sequence). This CDR3 reads CAWSVGHSNTGELFF. The CDR3 DNA is TGTGCCTGGAGTGTTGGGCACTCGAACACCGGGGAGCTGTTTTTT.

The chain combines TRBV30 with TRBJ1-6; 7 bases are shared with TRBD1. Trimming took 1 base from V and 3 from J; bases not matched to a gene: 6. This CDR3 is built from 16 residues. Germline assignment: CDR1 GTSNPN and CDR2 SVGIG (reference sequence). Written as DNA, the CDR3 is TGTGCCTGGAGTGCAATAAGGGACAGCTATAATTCACCCCTCCACTTT. Its translation is CAWSAIRDSYNSPLHF.

The chain combines TRBV30 with TRBJ1-4; 9 nucleotides align to TRBD1. Trimming at V came to 1 base and at J to 8 bases, leaving 8 bases not matched to a gene. The CDR3 runs to 15 residues. Per the germline V gene, CDR1 is GTSNPN and CDR2 is SVGIG (reference sequence). The CDR3 reads CAWSAGDRDAEKLFF. DNA of the CDR3: TGTGCCTGGAGTGCCGGGGACAGGGATGCCGAAAAACTGTTTTTT.

V usage is TRBV7-8 and J usage is TRBJ1-4; D is undetermined. Trimming shortened V by 4 bases and J by 0 bases, and 12 bases separated the two germline ends. The CDR3 loop spans 16 amino acids. Germline V gene data show CDR1 as SGHVS and CDR2 as FQNEAQ. CDR3 sequence: CASSSLYSTTNEKLFF. The CDR3, as DNA: TGTGCCAGCAGCTCCCTTTATTCGACAACTAATGAAAAACTGTTTTTT. Full variable domain (missing parts from reference TRBV7-8 and TRBJ1-4): GAGVSQSPRYKVAKRGQDVALRCDPISGHVSLFWYQQALGQGPEFLTYFQNEAQLDKSGLPSDRFFAERPEGSVSTLKIQRTQQEDSAVYLCASSSLYSTTNEKLFFGSGTQLSVL.

This clone was detected only a few times. The chain is built from TRBV4-1 and TRBJ2-1; perhaps TRBD2 as D (6 bases). The CDR3 has 14 amino acids. Per the germline V gene, CDR1 is MGHRA and CDR2 is YSYEKL. Trimming took 7 bases from V and 2 from J, leaving 12 bases between them. The DNA for the CDR3 is TGCGCCAGCAAGGGACTCCCTACCTACAATGAGCAGTTCTTC. The encoded protein is CASKGLPTYNEQFF.

The gene calls are TRBV30 and TRBJ1-1, with D tentatively TRBD1 (6 bases). Trimming removed 4 bases at V and 6 bases at J, with 12 bases between. Germline V CDR1 and CDR2: GTSNPN, SVGIG (reference sequence). The CDR3 loop spans 12 amino acids. CDR3 sequence: CAWTTGNSEAFF. DNA for the CDR3: TGTGCCTGGACTACAGGGAATTCTGAAGCTTTCTTT.

This chain connects TRBV10-1 to TRBJ2-5; 9 bases fit TRBD2. Germline CDR1 WNHNN, CDR2 SYGVQD (reference sequence). Trimming cost V 4 bases and J 1 base; bases outside gene matches: 13. The CDR3 spans 18 residues. The CDR3 protein is CASSGPSGTPSGQETQYF. The CDR3 DNA is TGCGCCAGCAGTGGGCCTAGCGGGACCCCGAGCGGCCAAGAGACCCAGTACTTC.

This clone was counted a few times. This rearrangement joins TRBV6-5 to TRBJ1-4; perhaps TRBD1 as D (5 bases). From germline, CDR1 is MNHEY and CDR2 SVGAGI. CDR3 length: 13 residues. V dropped 2 bases and J dropped 8 bases, with 9 bases sitting between them. The CDR3 sequence: CASSYGAKEKLFF. CDR3 nucleotides: TGTGCCAGCAGTTACGGGGCCAAGGAAAAACTGTTTTTT.

CDR3 region: CASSENAGSIGSPLHF. DNA of the CDR3: TGTGCCAGCAGTGAAAATGCGGGATCCATTGGTTCACCCCTCCACTTT. The genes are TRBV6-1 and TRBJ1-6; D remains ambiguous. The CDR3 sequence is 16 residues long. Trimming shortened V by 2 bases and J by 9 bases, and 17 bases separated the two germline ends. The germline V gene encodes CDR1 MNHNS and CDR2 SASEGT.

This chain uses TRBV4-1 with TRBJ2-5, with TRBD2 matching over 8 bases. The CDR3 spans 17 residues. CDR1 and CDR2 from the germline V gene are MGHRA and YSYEKL. V dropped 4 bases and J dropped 3; count of bases not matched to a gene: 13. The CDR3 DNA is TGCGCCAGCAGCCCGAGTCCCACGGGGGGGCCAGAAGAGACCCAGTACTTC. This gives the protein CASSPSPTGGPEETQYF.

This clone has only one observation. The rearrangement uses TRBV5-1 and TRBJ2-2, with 7 bases matching TRBD2. Germline assignment: CDR1 SGHRS and CDR2 YFSETQ. CDR3 length equals 14 residues. The trim removed 6 bases at V and 6 bases at J, leaving 8 bases unmatched. CDR3 region: CASMERDYPGELFF. CDR3 sequence (DNA): TGCGCCAGCATGGAGCGGGATTACCCCGGGGAGCTGTTTTTT.

In this sample, this clone turned up once. The V gene is TRBV2, the J gene TRBJ2-3; TRBD2 matches 7 bases. Unmatched junction bases numbered 5, after V lost 6 bases and J lost 2 bases. This CDR3 is 14 amino acids long. Germline loops: CDR1 SNHLY, CDR2 FYNNEI. The CDR3 spells CASRPTSATDTQYF. The CDR3 coding sequence is TGTGCCAGCAGGCCAACTAGCGCCACAGATACGCAGTATTTT.